Sequencing of this T cell receptor (beta chain) was carried out in a study of TIL therapy for anti-PD-1-resistant metastatic lung cancer. Study context: Tumors were harvested before any PD-1/PD-L1 blockade. Median tumor mutation burden was roughly 1.5 mutations per megabase.

This CDR3 contains 13 residues. The germline V and J ends were trimmed by 6 bases and 7 bases, with 15 bases remaining between them. Germline CDR1 is LNHDA and CDR2 is SQIVND (reference sequence). Sample time point: pre-treatment sample, taken before nivolumab and TIL therapy. The libraries were made with immunoSEQ v3. Libraries were prepared by immunoSEQ multiplex PCR; TCRdb keeps only in-frame clonotypes and omits some of them. The sample lists about 12,000 clones, 80% occurring once. Study-wide results and caveats: This highly selected cohort may not generalize to typical lung cancer patients.

This clone was detected only a few times. Its antigen is currently unknown. This rearrangement joins TRBV19 to TRBJ1-2; D gene ambiguous. The receptor was isolated from a person aged 25 to 79 with non-small cell lung cancer. The sequences come from blood, collected at baseline. The CDR3 DNA reads TGTGCCAGTAGCATTGACCTTCGATTTGGCTACACCTTC. Translating it yields CASSIDLRFGYTF. Together with reference TRBV19 and TRBJ1-2, the CDR3 gives the full variable domain: DGGITQSPKYLFRKEGQNVTLSCEQNLNHDAMYWYRQDPGQGLRLIYYSQIVNDFQKGDIAEGYSVSREKKESFPLTVTSAQKNPTAFYLCASSIDLRFGYTFGSGTRLTVV.